The clone carrying this T cell receptor (beta chain) turned up a few times. The antigen is undetermined. The record originates from a study of Tregs in tolerant kidney transplant recipients. Points from the study as a whole: Tolerant patients' donor-specific Tregs expanded beyond overall Tregs, suggesting antigen-driven growth.

Data came from immunoSEQ multiplex PCR; TCRdb stores just in-frame clones and leaves some out. In the table there are about 61,000 clones, roughly 88% of which are singletons. The CDR3 consists of 15 residues. V shed 3 bases and J shed 4 bases, with 15 bases lying between them. The germline CDR1 and CDR2 sequences are SGHAT and FQNNGV. The sample consisted of Tregs from blood, taken before the transplant. This TCR derives from a human donor who received a combined kidney and bone marrow transplant. The chain is built from TRBV11-2 and TRBJ1-1; D gene uncertain. CDR3 sequence: CASSFSGLGSTEAFF. The CDR3 nucleotides read TGTGCCAGCAGCTTTAGTGGGTTGGGCAGCACTGAAGCTTTCTTT.